This T cell receptor beta chain was retrieved from a study of T cells in Graves' hyperthyroidism and ophthalmopathy. PBMCs were sourced from less than 13 ml fresh peripheral blood. RNA transcripts served as the template for amplifying TCR beta CDR3 regions. When the TCR CDR3 underwent first-round RT-PCR, the HTBI primer set was used. In TCRdb, the multiplex PCR reads were re-called with MiXCR into one record per CDR3 protein. The data contain 600,000 to 700,000 distinct CDR3 sequences, 14% to 15% of them singletons. From germline, CDR1 is MNHNS and CDR2 SASEGT. V shed 0 bases and J shed 0 bases, with 6 bases lying between them. The CDR3 has 15 amino acids. There are many counts of this clonotype.

Sequencing was performed on blood. The V gene is TRBV6-1, the J gene TRBJ1-3; D ambiguous. The TCR sequence derives from a middle-aged woman with Graves' ophthalmopathy. The CDR3 sequence is CASSEANLSGNTIYF. Written as DNA, the CDR3 is TGTGCCAGCAGTGAAGCCAATCTCTCTGGAAACACCATATATTTT.